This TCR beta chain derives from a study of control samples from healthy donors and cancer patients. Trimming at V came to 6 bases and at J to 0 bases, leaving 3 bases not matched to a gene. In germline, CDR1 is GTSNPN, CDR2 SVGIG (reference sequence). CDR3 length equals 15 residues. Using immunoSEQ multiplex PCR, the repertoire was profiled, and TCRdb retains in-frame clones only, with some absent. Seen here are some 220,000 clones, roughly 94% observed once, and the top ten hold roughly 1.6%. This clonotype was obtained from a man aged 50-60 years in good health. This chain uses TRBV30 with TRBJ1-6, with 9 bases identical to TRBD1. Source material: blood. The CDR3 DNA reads TGTGCCTGCACAGGGGGCAGCTCCTATAATTCACCCCTCCACTTT. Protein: CACTGGSSYNSPLHF.